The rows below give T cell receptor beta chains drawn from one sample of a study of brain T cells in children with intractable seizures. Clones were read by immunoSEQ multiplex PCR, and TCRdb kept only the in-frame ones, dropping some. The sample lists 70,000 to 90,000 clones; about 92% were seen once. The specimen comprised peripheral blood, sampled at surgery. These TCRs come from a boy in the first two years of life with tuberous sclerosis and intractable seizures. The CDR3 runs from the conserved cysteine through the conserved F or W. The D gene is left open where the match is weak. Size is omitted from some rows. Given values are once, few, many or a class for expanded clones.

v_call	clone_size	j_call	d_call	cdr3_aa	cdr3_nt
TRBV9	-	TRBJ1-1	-	CASSVVPGNTEAFF	TGTGCCAGCAGCGTAGTTCCGGGGAACACTGAAGCTTTCTTT
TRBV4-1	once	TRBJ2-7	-	CASSQYQRQSPSYEQYF	TGCGCCAGCAGCCAATACCAGCGACAGTCACCCTCCTACGAGCAGTACTTC
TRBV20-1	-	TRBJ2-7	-	CSASRGNEQYF	TGCAGTGCTAGCAGGGGCAACGAGCAGTACTTC
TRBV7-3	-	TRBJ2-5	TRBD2	CASSYGTSGQETQYF	TGTGCCAGCAGCTACGGGACTAGCGGTCAAGAGACCCAGTACTTC
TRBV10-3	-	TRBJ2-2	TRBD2	CAISELPLASGEHVTGELFF	TGTGCCATCAGTGAGTTGCCTCTGGCTAGCGGGGAACATGTCACCGGGGAGCTGTTTTTT
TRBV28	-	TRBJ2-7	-	CASSFLGRRTYEQYF	TGTGCCAGCAGTTTTTTAGGGAGGCGAACTTACGAGCAGTACTTC
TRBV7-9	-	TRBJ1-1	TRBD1	CASSLGTGVGLGTEAFF	TGTGCCAGCAGCCTAGGGACAGGGGTTGGGTTGGGCACTGAAGCTTTCTTT
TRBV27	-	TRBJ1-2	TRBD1	CASSPYTGGNYGYTF	TGTGCCAGCAGTCCGTACACAGGGGGCAACTATGGCTACACCTTC
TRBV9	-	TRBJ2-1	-	CASSVSHNEQFF	TGTGCCAGCAGCGTATCCCATAATGAGCAGTTCTTC
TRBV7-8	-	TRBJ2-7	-	CASSEGVNEQYF	TGTGCCAGCAGCGAAGGGGTTAACGAGCAGTACTTC
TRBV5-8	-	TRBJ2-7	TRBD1	CASSLLYGDRGKGEQYF	TGTGCCAGCAGCTTGTTGTATGGGGACAGGGGCAAGGGCGAGCAGTACTTC
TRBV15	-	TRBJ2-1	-	CATSPGSLDEQFF	TGTGCCACCAGCCCCGGGAGTTTGGATGAGCAGTTCTTC
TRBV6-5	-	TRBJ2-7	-	CASSYSPGNSYEQYF	TGTGCCAGCAGTTACTCGCCAGGGAACTCCTACGAGCAGTACTTC
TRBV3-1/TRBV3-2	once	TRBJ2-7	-	CASSQWTKDYEQYF	TGTGCCAGCAGCCAATGGACTAAAGACTACGAGCAGTACTTC
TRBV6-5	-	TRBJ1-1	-	CASSSRVTVKTTEAFF	TGTGCCAGCAGTTCCCGAGTGACAGTAAAAACCACTGAAGCTTTCTTT
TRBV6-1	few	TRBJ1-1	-	CASSENFQWTEAFF	TGTGCCAGCAGTGAAAACTTCCAGTGGACTGAAGCTTTCTTT
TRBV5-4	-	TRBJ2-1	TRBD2	CASTLAGGHNEQFF	TGTGCCAGCACTCTAGCGGGGGGGCACAATGAGCAGTTCTTC